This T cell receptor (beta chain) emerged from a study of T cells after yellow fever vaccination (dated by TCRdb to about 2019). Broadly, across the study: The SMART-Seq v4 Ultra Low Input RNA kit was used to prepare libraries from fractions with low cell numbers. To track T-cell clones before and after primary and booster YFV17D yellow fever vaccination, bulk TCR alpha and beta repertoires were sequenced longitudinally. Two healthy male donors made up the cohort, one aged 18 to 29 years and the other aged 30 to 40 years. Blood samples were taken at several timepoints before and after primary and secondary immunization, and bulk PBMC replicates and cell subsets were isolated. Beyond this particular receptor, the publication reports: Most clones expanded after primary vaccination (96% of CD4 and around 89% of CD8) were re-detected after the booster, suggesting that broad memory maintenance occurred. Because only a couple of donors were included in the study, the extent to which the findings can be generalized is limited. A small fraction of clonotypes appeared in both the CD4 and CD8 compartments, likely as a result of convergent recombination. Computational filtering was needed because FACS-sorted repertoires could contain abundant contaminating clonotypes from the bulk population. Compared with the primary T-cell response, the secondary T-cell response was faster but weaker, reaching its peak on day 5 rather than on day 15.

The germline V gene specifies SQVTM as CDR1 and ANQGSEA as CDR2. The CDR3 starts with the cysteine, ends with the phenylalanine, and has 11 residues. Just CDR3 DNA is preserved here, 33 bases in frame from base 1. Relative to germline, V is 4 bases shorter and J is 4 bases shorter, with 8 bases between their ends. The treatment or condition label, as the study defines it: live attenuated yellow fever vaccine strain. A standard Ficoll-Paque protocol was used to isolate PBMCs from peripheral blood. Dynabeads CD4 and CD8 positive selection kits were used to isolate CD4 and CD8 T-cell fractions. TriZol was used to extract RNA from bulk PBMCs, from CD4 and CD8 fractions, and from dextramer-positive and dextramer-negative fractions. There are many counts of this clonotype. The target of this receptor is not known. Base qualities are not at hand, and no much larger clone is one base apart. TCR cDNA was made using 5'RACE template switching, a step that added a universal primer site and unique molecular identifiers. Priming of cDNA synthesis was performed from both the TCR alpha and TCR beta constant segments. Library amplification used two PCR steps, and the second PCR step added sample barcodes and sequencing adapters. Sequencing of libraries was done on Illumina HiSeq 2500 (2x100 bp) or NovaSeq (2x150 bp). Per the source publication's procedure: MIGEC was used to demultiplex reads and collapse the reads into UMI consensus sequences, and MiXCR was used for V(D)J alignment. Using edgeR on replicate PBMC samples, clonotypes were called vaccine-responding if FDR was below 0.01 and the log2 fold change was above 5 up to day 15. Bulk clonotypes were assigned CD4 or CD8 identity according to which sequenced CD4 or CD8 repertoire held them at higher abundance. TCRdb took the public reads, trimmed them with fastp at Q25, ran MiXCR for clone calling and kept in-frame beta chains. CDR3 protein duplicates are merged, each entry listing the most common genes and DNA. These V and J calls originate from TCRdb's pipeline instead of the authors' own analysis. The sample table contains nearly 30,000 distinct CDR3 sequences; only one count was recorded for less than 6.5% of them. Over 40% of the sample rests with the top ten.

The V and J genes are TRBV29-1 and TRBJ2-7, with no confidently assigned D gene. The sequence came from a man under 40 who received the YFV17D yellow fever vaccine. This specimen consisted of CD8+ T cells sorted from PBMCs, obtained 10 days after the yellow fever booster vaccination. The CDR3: CSVGTIYEQYF. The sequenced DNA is TGCAGCGTTGGGACCATTTACGAGCAGTACTTC.